The T cell receptor (beta chain) under discussion was sequenced for a study of shared clonotypes between healthy human individuals. Study-wide findings and caveats: Across a few donors, naive CD4 shared around 5.4%, naive CD8 more than 3%, memory CD4 roughly 2.4%, memory CD8 0.4% to 0.5%. An expected dependence of interdonor clonotype sharing on sequencing depth was noted.

Naive CD8 cells comprised CD45RO-negative, CCR7-positively selected cells, excluding terminally differentiated effector memory CD45RA+ cells. Clones were read by immunoSEQ multiplex PCR, and TCRdb kept only the in-frame ones, dropping some. Of about 2 million clones listed, about 95% are singletons. CDR3 size: 14 residues. Germline V gene lookup returns CDR1 MGHRA and CDR2 YSYEKL. V dropped 0 bases and J dropped 3 bases, with 8 bases sitting between them. To note about this clone: Antigen unknown.

The rearrangement joins TRBV4-1 to TRBJ1-2; D not resolved. The origin of this receptor is a young man in good health. The material sequenced was naive CD8+ T cells sorted from blood. In nucleotides, the CDR3 is TGCGCCAGCAGCCAAGATTCTGTAGACTATGGCTACACCTTC. It codes for CASSQDSVDYGYTF.